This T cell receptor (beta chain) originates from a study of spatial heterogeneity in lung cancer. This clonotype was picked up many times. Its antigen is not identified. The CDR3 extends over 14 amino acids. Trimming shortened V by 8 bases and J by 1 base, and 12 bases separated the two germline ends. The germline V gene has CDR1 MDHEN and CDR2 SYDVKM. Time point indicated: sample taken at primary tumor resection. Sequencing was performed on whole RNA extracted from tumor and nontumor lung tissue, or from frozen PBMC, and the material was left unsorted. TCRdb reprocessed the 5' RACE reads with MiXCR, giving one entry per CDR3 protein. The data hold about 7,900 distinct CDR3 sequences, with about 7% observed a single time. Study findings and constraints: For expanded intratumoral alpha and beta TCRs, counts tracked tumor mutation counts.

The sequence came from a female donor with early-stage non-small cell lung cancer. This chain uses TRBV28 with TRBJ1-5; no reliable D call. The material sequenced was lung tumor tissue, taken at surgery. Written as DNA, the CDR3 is TGTGCCAGCTCGAGCGAGGGCAGCAATCAGCCCCAGCATTTT. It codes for CASSSEGSNQPQHF.